Sequencing of this T cell receptor beta chain was carried out in a study of cytomegalovirus exposure and HLA in healthy donors. Study-wide background: Of the donors genotyped, about 390 in all, about 80% fell in the Caucasian-associated ancestry cluster.

Germline V CDR1 and CDR2: MNHEY, SVGAGI. This CDR3 comprises 16 residues. V was trimmed by 4 bases and J by 0 bases, leaving 12 bases between them. The PCR employed 60 Vbeta primers together with 13 Jbeta primers. Measured with immunoSEQ multiplex PCR; TCRdb has only the in-frame clones, and not every one. Found here are around 170,000 clones, roughly 80% of them singletons; the top ten hold around 5.4%. The specimen was PBMCs. The sequence was obtained from a man in his forties or fifties in good health and CMV-seronegative. This chain links TRBV6-5 with TRBJ1-4, with D tentatively TRBD1 (5 bases). In DNA form, the CDR3 reads TGTGCCAGCAGTTGGGGGGTTTTCGCAACTAATGAAAAACTGTTTTTT. Translated, it gives CASSWGVFATNEKLFF.